A single sample is the source of the 21 T cell receptor beta chains below, sequenced in a study of T-cell memory formation after mild COVID-19. TCRdb reprocessed the 5' RACE reads with MiXCR, giving one entry per CDR3 protein. This sample yields about 57,000 distinct CDR3 sequences, of which approximately 12% are seen a single time; 24% belongs to the top ten. The sample comprised PBMCs or a T cell subset sorted from them (not recorded which). Receptor source: a young man who had mild COVID-19 (a few samples of this study predate the infection). Cell type and time point are not known.

The chain couples TRBV18 to TRBJ2-7, with 7 bases lining up with TRBD1. The V gene's germline CDR1 is KGHSH and CDR2 LQKENI. With V trimmed by 5 bases and J by 4 bases, 5 bases remained unmatched. This CDR3 comprises 13 residues. CDR3 sequence: CASSATTGYEQYV. CDR3 coding DNA: TGTGCCAGCTCAGCGACGACAGGGTACGAGCAGTACGTC.

This clonotype qualifies as medium-sized. The chain combines TRBV12-3 or TRBV12-4 with TRBJ1-4; D not certain. The CDR3 consists of 15 residues. Trimming pared 6 bases from V and 0 bases from J, leaving 11 bases between. In DNA, the CDR3 is TGTGCCAGCAGGGGCTCGGGCCCAACTAATGAAAAACTGTTTTTT. This translates into CASRGSGPTNEKLFF.

V usage is TRBV20-1 and J usage is TRBJ1-6; no clear D gene. The V gene lost 1 base and the J gene lost 5 bases, with 9 bases spanning the gap. This CDR3 comprises 14 residues. Looked up from germline, CDR1 is DFQATT and CDR2 is SNEGSKA (reference sequence). DNA for the CDR3: TGCAGTGCTAGAGCGGGCGGGGATAATTCACCCCTCCACTTT. It codes for CSARAGGDNSPLHF.

This clonotype was seen a handful of times. This chain uses TRBV12-3 or TRBV12-4 with TRBJ2-3; maybe TRBD1 (5 bases). The CDR3 totals 17 residues. The V and J ends lost 0 bases and 5 bases respectively, with 18 bases between them. The CDR3 DNA sequence: TGTGCCAGCAGTTTAGCGCGTGGGGCCACGTCAGTAGATACGCAGTATTTT. Residues: CASSLARGATSVDTQYF.

This chain connects TRBV6-5 to TRBJ1-6, with unresolved D. The CDR3 has 13 amino acids. In germline, CDR1 is MNHEY, CDR2 SVGAGI. Trimming took off 6 bases at V and 8 bases at J, with 11 bases between the two ends. CDR3 DNA: TGTGCCAGCAGGGAGAAATTGGATTCACCCCTCCACTTT. It yields the protein CASREKLDSPLHF.

This clonotype was seen ten or more times. The chain is built from TRBV5-1 and TRBJ2-5; 7 nucleotides match TRBD1. V lost 3 bases and J lost 3; bases outside the gene matches: 5. CDR3 length: 14 residues. The germline CDR1 and CDR2 sequences are SGHRS and YFSETQ. The CDR3 coding sequence is TGCGCCAGCAGCTCCCGACAGGGAGAAGAGACCCAGTACTTC. Translation gives CASSSRQGEETQYF.

This sequence joins TRBV12-3 or TRBV12-4 and TRBJ2-7; 10 nucleotides agree with TRBD2. The V gene end was trimmed by 4 bases and the J gene end by 2 bases; junction bases not matched to a gene: 8. CDR3 size: 16 residues. CDR3 in amino acids: CASSSPGLAGAYEQYF. The DNA for the CDR3 is TGTGCCAGCAGTTCCCCAGGGCTAGCGGGGGCCTACGAGCAGTACTTC.

This chain joins TRBV5-1 and TRBJ1-3; D might be TRBD1 (6 bases). CDR1 is SGHRS, CDR2 YFSETQ, per germline. The CDR3 extends over 16 amino acids. V was shortened by 4 bases and J by 3 bases, with 17 bases between the two germline ends. The CDR3 region has the DNA TGCGCCAGCAGCCCCACTACAGGGATAAGTGGAAACACCATATATTTT. As protein: CASSPTTGISGNTIYF.

This clonotype was picked up a small number of times. The rearrangement uses TRBV21-1 and TRBJ1-2; no check of the table's D call, TRBD1, against the DNA was made. TRBV21-1 is marked as a pseudogene. The CDR3 consists of 15 residues. CDR3 region: CASPRSPGAAYGYTF. The CDR3 DNA follows: TGTGCCAGCCCGCGCTCGCCAGGGGCCGCCTATGGCTACACCTTC.

This clonotype has more than one count but fewer than ten. V usage is TRBV7-2 and J usage is TRBJ1-6; D remains unclear. V was pared by 4 bases and J by 10 bases, with 8 bases between. The CDR3 sequence is 12 residues long. Looked up from germline, CDR1 is SGHTA and CDR2 is FQGNSA. The CDR3 loop is CASSSPWSPLHF. The CDR3 region has the DNA TGTGCCAGCAGCTCTCCGTGGTCACCCCTCCACTTT.

CDR3 protein: CASGPGTASLYEQYF. In DNA, the CDR3 is TGTGCTAGTGGTCCCGGGACAGCCAGTCTCTACGAGCAGTACTTC. The genes are TRBV12-5 and TRBJ2-7, with 7 bases that match TRBD1. Losses at the gene ends were 5 bases for V and 3 bases for J; bases not matched to a gene: 10. There are 15 residues in the CDR3. Germline CDR1 is LGHNT and CDR2 is FRNRAP.

V usage is TRBV7-9 and J usage is TRBJ2-1; D is possibly TRBD2 (5 bases). Looked up from germline, CDR1 is SEHNR and CDR2 is FQNEAQ (reference sequence). V was shortened by 5 bases and J by 6 bases, with 20 bases between the two germline ends. The CDR3 sequence is 16 residues long. CDR3 amino acids: CASSPIGVLRPNEQFF. As DNA, the CDR3 is TGTGCCAGCAGCCCCATCGGGGTCCTCCGGCCCAATGAGCAGTTCTTC.

This clonotype was counted at least ten times. The rearrangement links TRBV20-1 to TRBJ2-7, with D maybe TRBD2 (5 bases). The ends were cut back, 3 bases at V and 1 base at J, with 7 bases in the middle. CDR1 is DFQATT and CDR2 is SNEGSKA in the germline V gene (reference sequence). CDR3 length equals 12 residues. The CDR3 region has the DNA TGCAGTGCTAGCACGGGGTCCTACGAGCAGTACTTC. Its translation is CSASTGSYEQYF.

This clonotype was seen a handful of times. The chain joins TRBV20-1 to TRBJ1-2; TRBD1 aligns across 8 bases. This CDR3 is built from 13 residues. CDR1 and CDR2 from the germline V gene are DFQATT and SNEGSKA (reference sequence). Losses at the gene ends were 6 bases for V and 4 bases for J; bases not matched to a gene: 7. The DNA of the CDR3 is TGCAGTGCGAGGGACAGGACCCGCTATGGCTACACCTTC. Translated, it gives CSARDRTRYGYTF.

This chain uses TRBV2 with TRBJ2-3, with D possibly matching TRBD1 (6 bases). Germline CDR1 reads SNHLY; CDR2 reads FYNNEI. Trimming removed 8 bases at V and 4 bases at J, with 13 bases between. The CDR3 has 13 amino acids. CDR3 protein: CASGREGADTQYF. The CDR3 nucleotides are TGTGCCAGCGGACGTGAGGGGGCAGATACGCAGTATTTT.

This clonotype occurred a few times. The V gene is TRBV20-1, the J gene TRBJ1-2; TRBD1 aligns across 7 bases. The J segment lost 6 bases and the V segment lost 0 bases, leaving 10 bases of the junction unmatched. CDR1 DFQATT and CDR2 SNEGSKA come from the germline V gene (reference sequence). This CDR3 comprises 15 residues. In DNA form, the CDR3 reads TGCAGTGCTAGAGATCAGCAGGGGGGCCCCCATGGCTACACCTTC. Its translation: CSARDQQGGPHGYTF.

This clonotype was counted at least ten times. The chain recombines TRBV5-1 with TRBJ2-3, with a weak D call TRBD2 (6 bases). Trimming removed 4 bases from V and 6 bases from J, with 12 bases in between. This CDR3 has 13 amino acids. Per the germline V gene, CDR1 is SGHRS and CDR2 is YFSETQ. The CDR3 nucleotides read TGCGCCAGCAGCCCCCGGAGCGGGGATACGCAGTATTTT. It translates to CASSPRSGDTQYF.

The table lists this clonotype with a few counts. V usage is TRBV7-9 and J usage is TRBJ2-3; D is unclear. This CDR3 region has 15 residues. Trimming took 0 bases from V and 0 from J, leaving 7 bases between them. CDR1 and CDR2 (germline): SEHNR, FQNEAQ (reference sequence). CDR3 region: CASSLAILSTDTQYF. CDR3 nucleotides: TGTGCCAGCAGCTTAGCTATATTAAGCACAGATACGCAGTATTTT. Together with reference TRBV7-9 and TRBJ2-3, the CDR3 gives the full variable domain: DTGVSQNPRHKITKRGQNVTFRCDPISEHNRLYWYRQTLGQGPEFLTYFQNEAQLEKSRLLSDRFSAERPKGSFSTLEIQRTEQGDSAMYLCASSLAILSTDTQYFGPGTRLTVL.

This clonotype was detected a few times. J is TRBJ2-5 and V is TRBV6-5, with 7 bases aligning to TRBD1. J lost 0 bases, V lost 8 bases, and 3 bases had no gene match. The CDR3 is 13 residues long. Germline V gene sequence: CDR1 MNHEY, CDR2 SVGAGI. In DNA, the CDR3 is TGTGCCAGCGAAGGGACAGACCAAGAGACCCAGTACTTC. Its protein is CASEGTDQETQYF.

This clonotype turned up a few times. The rearrangement links TRBV6-2 or TRBV6-3 to TRBJ2-7; 9 nucleotides match TRBD2. Per germline, CDR1 MNHEY and CDR2 SVGEGT. J was trimmed by 0 bases and V by 6 bases; bases with no gene match: 6. CDR3 length: 15 amino acids. CDR3 in DNA: TGTGCCAGCAGCCCTAGCGGGGCCTCCTCCTACGAGCAGTACTTC. Protein product: CASSPSGASSYEQYF.

This clonotype was observed a handful of times. This chain links TRBV20-1 with TRBJ1-2; D gene uncertain. V was trimmed by 0 bases and J by 4 bases, leaving 9 bases between them. CDR1 and CDR2 (germline): DFQATT, SNEGSKA (reference sequence). This CDR3 region has 13 residues. Here the CDR3 reads CSARDAAIYGYTF. DNA of the CDR3: TGCAGTGCTAGAGATGCCGCGATCTATGGCTACACCTTC.